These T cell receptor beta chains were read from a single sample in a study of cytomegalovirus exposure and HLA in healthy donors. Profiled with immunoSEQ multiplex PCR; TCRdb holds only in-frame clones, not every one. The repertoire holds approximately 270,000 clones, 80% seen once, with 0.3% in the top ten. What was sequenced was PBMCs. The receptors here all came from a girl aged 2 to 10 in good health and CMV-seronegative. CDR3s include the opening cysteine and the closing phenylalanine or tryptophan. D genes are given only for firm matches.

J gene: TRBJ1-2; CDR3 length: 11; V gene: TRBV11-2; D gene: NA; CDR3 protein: CASSPGGGYTF
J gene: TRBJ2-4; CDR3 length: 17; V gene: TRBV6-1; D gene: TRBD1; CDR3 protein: CASSERGWTGSKNIQYF
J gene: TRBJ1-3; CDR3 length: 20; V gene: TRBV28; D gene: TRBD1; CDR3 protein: CASSYIHSQRQGSRGNTIYF
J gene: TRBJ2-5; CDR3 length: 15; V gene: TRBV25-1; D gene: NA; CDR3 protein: CASSRVALNQETQYF
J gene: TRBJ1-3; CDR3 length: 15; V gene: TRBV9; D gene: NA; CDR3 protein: CASSIGGDSGNTIYF
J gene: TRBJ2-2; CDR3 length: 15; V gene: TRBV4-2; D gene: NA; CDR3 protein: CASSQDDSYTGELFF
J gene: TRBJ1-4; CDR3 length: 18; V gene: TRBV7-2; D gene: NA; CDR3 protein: CASSLIPGGAWRNEKLFF
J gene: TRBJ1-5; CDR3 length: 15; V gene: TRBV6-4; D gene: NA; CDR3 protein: CASSDSQERGEPQHF
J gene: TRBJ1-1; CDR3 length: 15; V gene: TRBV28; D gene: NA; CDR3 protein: CASTLWGAQGSEAFF
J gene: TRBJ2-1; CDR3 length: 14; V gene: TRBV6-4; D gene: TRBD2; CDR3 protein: CASSEVGGYNEQFF
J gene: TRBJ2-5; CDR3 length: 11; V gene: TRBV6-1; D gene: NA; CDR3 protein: CASRAGETQYF
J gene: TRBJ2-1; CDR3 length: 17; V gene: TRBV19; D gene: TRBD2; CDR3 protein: CASSIDRTSVSYNEQFF
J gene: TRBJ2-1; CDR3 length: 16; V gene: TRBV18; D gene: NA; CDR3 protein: CASSPRQGVLYNEQFF
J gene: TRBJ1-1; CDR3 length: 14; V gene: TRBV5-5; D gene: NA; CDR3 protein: CASSSTLTGTEAFF
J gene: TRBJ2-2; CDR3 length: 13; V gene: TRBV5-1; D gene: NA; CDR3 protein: CASTGQNTGELFF
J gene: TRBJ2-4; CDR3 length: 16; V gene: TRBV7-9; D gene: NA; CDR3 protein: CASSLEYGVAKNIQYF
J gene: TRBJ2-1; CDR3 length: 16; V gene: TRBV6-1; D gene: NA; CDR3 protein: CASSEAPHRGWNEQFF
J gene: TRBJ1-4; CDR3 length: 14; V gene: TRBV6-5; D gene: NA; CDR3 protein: CASSAHKNNEKLFF
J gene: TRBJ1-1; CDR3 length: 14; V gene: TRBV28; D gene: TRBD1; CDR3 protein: CASILDRDHTEAFF
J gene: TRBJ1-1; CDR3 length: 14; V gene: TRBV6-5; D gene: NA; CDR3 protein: CASSYRGPGAEAFF
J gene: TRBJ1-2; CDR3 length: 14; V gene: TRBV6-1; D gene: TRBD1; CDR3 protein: CASPPGGQDYGYTF
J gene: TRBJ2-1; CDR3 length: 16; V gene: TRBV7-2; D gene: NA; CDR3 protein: CASSPLVKSPPNEQFF
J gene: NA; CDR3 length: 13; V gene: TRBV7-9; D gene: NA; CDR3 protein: CASSFGTDDEQYF
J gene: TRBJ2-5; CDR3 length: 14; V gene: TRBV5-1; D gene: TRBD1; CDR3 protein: CASSLTGGGETQYF
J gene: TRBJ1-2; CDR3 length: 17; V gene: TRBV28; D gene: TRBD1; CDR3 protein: CASSLPLTGGAGYGYTF
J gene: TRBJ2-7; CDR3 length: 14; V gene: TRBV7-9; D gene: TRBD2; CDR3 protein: CSSSSRGGLYEQYF
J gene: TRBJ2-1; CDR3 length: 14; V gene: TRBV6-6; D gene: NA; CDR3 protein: CASSYQGGGNEQFF
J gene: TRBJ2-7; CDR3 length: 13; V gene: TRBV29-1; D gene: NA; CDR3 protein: CSVESPSSYEQYF
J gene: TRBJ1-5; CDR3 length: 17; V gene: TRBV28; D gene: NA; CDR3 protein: CASSPRGWIQGNQPQHF
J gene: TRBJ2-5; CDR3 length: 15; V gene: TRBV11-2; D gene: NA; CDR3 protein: CASSLGLRHQETQYF
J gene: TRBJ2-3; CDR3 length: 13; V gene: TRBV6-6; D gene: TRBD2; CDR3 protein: CASSGRGSDTQYF
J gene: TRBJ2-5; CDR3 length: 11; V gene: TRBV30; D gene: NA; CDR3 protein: CAWEHGGTQYF
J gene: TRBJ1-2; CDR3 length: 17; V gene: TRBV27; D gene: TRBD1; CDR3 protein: CASSIRMGQLANYGHTF
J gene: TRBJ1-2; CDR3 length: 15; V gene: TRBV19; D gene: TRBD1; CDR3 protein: CASSRQGRLSGGYTF
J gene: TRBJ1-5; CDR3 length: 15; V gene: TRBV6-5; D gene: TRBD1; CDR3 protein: CASSYGQGVNQPQHF
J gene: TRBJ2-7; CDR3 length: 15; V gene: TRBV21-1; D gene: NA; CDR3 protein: CASSKEPDRTYEQYF
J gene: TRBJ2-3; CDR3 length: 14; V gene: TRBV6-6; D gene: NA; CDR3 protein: CASSYAGATDTQYF
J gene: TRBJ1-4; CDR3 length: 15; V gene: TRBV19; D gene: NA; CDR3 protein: CASTTSGGDIAKLFF
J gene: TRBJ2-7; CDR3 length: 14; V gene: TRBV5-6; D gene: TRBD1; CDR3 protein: CASSSGQGLGEQYF
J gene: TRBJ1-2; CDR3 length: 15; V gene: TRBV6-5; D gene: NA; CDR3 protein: CASSYSFRTDYGYTF
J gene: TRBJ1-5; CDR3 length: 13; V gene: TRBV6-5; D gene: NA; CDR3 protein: CASSRSGNQPQHF
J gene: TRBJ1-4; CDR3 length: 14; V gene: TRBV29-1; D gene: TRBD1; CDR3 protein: CSVTETGINEKLFF
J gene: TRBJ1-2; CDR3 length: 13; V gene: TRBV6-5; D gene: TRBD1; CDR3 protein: CASSTGQGGGYTF
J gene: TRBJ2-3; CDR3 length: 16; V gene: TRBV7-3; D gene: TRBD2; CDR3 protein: CASSLAGEGVADTQYF
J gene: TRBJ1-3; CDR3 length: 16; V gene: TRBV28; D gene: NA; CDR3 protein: CASSLLVSPPLGTIYF
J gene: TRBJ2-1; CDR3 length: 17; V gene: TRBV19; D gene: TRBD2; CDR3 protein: CASSIGTPSGRLNEQFF
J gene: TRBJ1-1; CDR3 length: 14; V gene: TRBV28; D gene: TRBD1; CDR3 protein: CASRSGTGETEAFF
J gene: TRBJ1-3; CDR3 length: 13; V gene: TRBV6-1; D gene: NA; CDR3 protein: CASSETEGNTIYF
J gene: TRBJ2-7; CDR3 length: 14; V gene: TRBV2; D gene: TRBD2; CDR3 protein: CASSASGRAEEQYF
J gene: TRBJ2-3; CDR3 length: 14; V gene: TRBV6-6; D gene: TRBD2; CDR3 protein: CASSPRGGTNTQYF